This TCR beta chain was recovered during a study of blood T cell repertoires in COVID-19. Overall study: From T cells, B-cell-depleted T cells, or PBMCs came the material, which was cDNA or gDNA.

Seattle patients were enrolled while actively infected and followed longitudinally. TCRdb keeps only in-frame clones here, not all; method: immunoSEQ multiplex PCR. The sample gives 100,000 to 150,000 clones, roughly 80% of which show up once; 6% is in the top ten. Only one count was recorded for this clone. V was clipped by 1 base and J by 0 bases, with 9 bases between them. This CDR3 has 16 amino acids. Germline V gives CDR1 MNHNY, CDR2 SVGAGI (reference sequence). The chain joins TRBV6-6 to TRBJ2-2; D possibly corresponds to TRBD1 (5 bases). This sequence originates from a man older than 75 with COVID-19, enrolled during active disease. Sequencing used peripheral blood. CDR3: CASSYLDTSNTGELFF. Written as DNA, the CDR3 is TGTGCCAGCAGTTACTTGGACACTTCGAACACCGGGGAGCTGTTTTTT.